These 19 T cell receptor beta chains share one sample of origin, sequenced in a study of beta chain features in type 1 diabetes. Notes on the study in general: Among patients with Type 1 diabetes, TCRB CDR3s were moderately but significantly shorter in every one of the four CD4+ subsets.

The sequenced template was cDNA made from the entire isolated RNA. The assay was immunoSEQ multiplex PCR, and TCRdb's table has in-frame clones only and misses some. The sample contains about 150,000 clones, roughly 10% of which appear only once. Antigens for these TCRs are unknown. The sample consisted of central memory CD4+ T cells from blood. Receptors were obtained from a woman aged 25 to 39 with type 1 diabetes.

The genes are TRBV9 and TRBJ1-1; the match to TRBD1 covers 8 bases. V was clipped by 4 bases and J by 4 bases; unmatched bases: 9. CDR3 size: 15 residues. Germline V lookup: CDR1 SGDLS, CDR2 YYNGEE. CDR3 DNA: TGTGCCAGCAGCCCACGACAGGGGAAAGGCACTGAAGCTTTCTTT. This gives the protein CASSPRQGKGTEAFF.

The chain combines TRBV7-9 with TRBJ1-1; D gene ambiguous. V was trimmed by 1 base and J by 6 bases, leaving 15 bases between them. The CDR3 sequence is 15 residues long. CDR1 SEHNR and CDR2 FQNEAQ come from the germline V gene (reference sequence). CDR3 residues: CASSLGIDSISEAFF. The CDR3 nucleotides are TGTGCCAGCAGCTTAGGTATAGATTCCATCTCTGAAGCTTTCTTT.

This clone occurred a few times. The V and J genes are TRBV29-1 and TRBJ2-7, with D possibly being TRBD1 (6 bases). V shed 7 bases and J shed 2 bases, with 18 bases lying between them. The CDR3 loop spans 14 amino acids. CDR1 and CDR2 (germline): SQVTM, ANQGSEA. The CDR3 nucleotides are TGCAGCGCATTTGCGGCTGGGACACCCTACGAGCAGTACTTC. Amino acids: CSAFAAGTPYEQYF.

The CDR3 DNA sequence: TGTGCCAGCAGCCGTACAGGGAACTATGGCTACACCTTC. Protein product: CASSRTGNYGYTF. The V call is TRBV11-3, the J call TRBJ1-2; D might be TRBD1 (6 bases). The CDR3 loop spans 13 amino acids. The germline V and J ends were trimmed by 5 bases and 2 bases, with 9 bases remaining between them. The germline gives CDR1 SGHNT, CDR2 YENEEA. The full variable domain, completed using reference TRBV11-3 and TRBJ1-2, is EAGVVQSPRYKIIEKKQPVAFWCNPISGHNTLYWYLQNLGQGPELLIRYENEEAVDDSQLPKDRFSAERLKGVDSTLKIQPAELGDSAVYLCASSRTGNYGYTFGSGTRLTVV.

The gene calls are TRBV11-2 and TRBJ2-7; 7 bases are shared with TRBD1. V shed 5 bases and J 2 bases; nucleotides not matched to a gene: 6. The CDR3 is 14 amino acids. Germline CDR1 is SGHAT and CDR2 is FQNNGV. CDR3 sequence (DNA): TGTGCCAGCAGCCCCATCAGGGGGACCTACGAGCAGTACTTC. Translated, it gives CASSPIRGTYEQYF. The variable domain in full, completed from reference TRBV11-2 and TRBJ2-7, reads EAGVAQSPRYKIIEKRQSVAFWCNPISGHATLYWYQQILGQGPKLLIQFQNNGVVDDSQLPKDRFSAERLKGVDSTLKIQPAKLEDSAVYLCASSPIRGTYEQYFGPGTRLTVT.

The rearrangement links TRBV2 to TRBJ2-3; tentatively, D is TRBD2 (6 bases). Germline CDR1 is SNHLY and CDR2 is FYNNEI. Trimming took off 7 bases at V and 9 bases at J, with 11 bases between the two ends. CDR3 length: 11 residues. CDR3 DNA: TGTGCCAGCAATTACGGGGGAACGCAGTATTTT. Translation gives CASNYGGTQYF. Filled out from reference TRBV2 and TRBJ2-3, the complete variable domain reads EPEVTQTPSHQVTQMGQEVILRCVPISNHLYFYWYRQILGQKVEFLVSFYNNEISEKSEIFDDQFSVERPDGSNFTLKIRSTKLEDSAMYFCASNYGGTQYFGPGTRLTVL.

This chain links TRBV15 with TRBJ1-1; a possible D gene is TRBD1 (5 bases). Trimming removed 8 bases from V and 4 bases from J, with 14 bases in between. The CDR3 is 13 residues long. Germline V gives CDR1 LNHNV, CDR2 YYDKDF (reference sequence). For the CDR3, the DNA is TGTGCCACCCTGCTAGGGGTGGGCACTGAAGCTTTCTTT. Amino acid sequence: CATLLGVGTEAFF.

V usage is TRBV27 and J usage is TRBJ1-1, with D possibly TRBD1 on 6 matching bases. Trimming pared 6 bases from V and 3 bases from J, leaving 14 bases between. CDR1 and CDR2 from the germline V gene are MNHEY and SMNVEV (reference sequence). The length of the CDR3 is 14 residues. CDR3 coding DNA: TGTGCCAGCAGCCCGCACAGGGCGGACACTGAAGCTTTCTTT. Its protein product is CASSPHRADTEAFF.

This clone was seen only a few times. The chain carries TRBV28 and TRBJ1-2, with D possibly matching TRBD1 (6 bases). V lost 3 bases to trimming and J lost 8 bases, with 19 bases between them. Germline CDR1 MDHEN, CDR2 SYDVKM. This CDR3 is 15 amino acids long. The CDR3 DNA is TGTGCCAGCAGTTTGCCCTATCCGGGACACCTCGGCTACACCTTC. As protein: CASSLPYPGHLGYTF.

In its sample, this clone was seen a few times. This chain links TRBV19 with TRBJ2-1; weak D call: TRBD2 (5 bases). Trimming took 5 bases from V and 2 from J, leaving 13 bases between them. CDR1 LNHDA and CDR2 SQIVND come from the germline V gene (reference sequence). CDR3 length: 15 amino acids. The CDR3 region has the DNA TGTGCCAGTAGTCGACCTTCCGGGACCTACAATGAGCAGTTCTTC. This encodes CASSRPSGTYNEQFF.

This clone was counted between two and nine times. J is TRBJ2-3 and V is TRBV29-1, with 9 bases matching TRBD2. Germline-derived CDR1 and CDR2 are SQVTM and ANQGSEA. V shed 4 bases, J shed 0 bases, and the junction held 2 bases outside the gene matches. This CDR3 is 14 amino acids long. This CDR3 reads CSVGTSGSTDTQYF. The CDR3 DNA reads as TGCAGCGTTGGAACTAGCGGGAGCACAGATACGCAGTATTTT.

V usage is TRBV4-1 and J usage is TRBJ1-3; TRBD1 matches at 7 bases. Germline values: CDR1 MGHRA, CDR2 YSYEKL. This CDR3 has 16 amino acids. V gave up 3 bases and J gave up 1 base; unmatched junction bases: 6. CDR3 coding DNA: TGCGCCAGCAGCCATAGGACAGGAGAATCTGGAAACACCATATATTTT. It specifies CASSHRTGESGNTIYF.

A few counts support this clone. V is TRBV19 and J is TRBJ1-5; 7 bases map to TRBD1. The V gene's germline CDR1 is LNHDA and CDR2 SQIVND (reference sequence). V shed 8 bases, J shed 2 bases, and the junction held 6 bases outside the gene matches. The CDR3 extends over 14 amino acids. CDR3 sequence reads: CASRQGVGNQPQHF. DNA for the CDR3: TGTGCCAGTCGACAGGGTGTAGGCAATCAGCCCCAGCATTTT.

A few counts support this clone. The DNA for the CDR3 is TGTGCCAGCAGTTTAGTGACAGGGGGCGGGAACACCGGGGAGCTGTTTTTT. It yields the protein CASSLVTGGGNTGELFF. The rearrangement joins TRBV27 to TRBJ2-2, with 10 positions matching TRBD1. Germline CDR1 reads MNHEY; CDR2 reads SMNVEV (reference sequence). The V segment lost 2 bases and the J segment 1 base; nucleotides outside the gene matches: 4. The CDR3 has 17 amino acids.

This clone has just a few counts. V is TRBV19 and J is TRBJ1-1; 9 bases line up with TRBD1. J lost 6 bases, V lost 3 bases, and 5 bases had no gene match. CDR1 LNHDA and CDR2 SQIVND come from the germline V gene (reference sequence). The CDR3 has 14 amino acids. This CDR3 reads CASSMVDRGPEAFF. The CDR3 DNA reads TGTGCCAGTAGTATGGTGGACAGGGGCCCTGAAGCTTTCTTT.

The chain employs TRBV5-6 and TRBJ2-3, with D maybe TRBD2 (6 bases). The CDR3 runs to 16 residues. Germline loops: CDR1 SGHDT, CDR2 YYEEEE. V lost 7 bases, J lost 2 bases, and 20 bases lay in between. The CDR3 region is CASRSDLARFTDTQYF. CDR3 in DNA: TGTGCCAGCCGTTCCGATCTAGCGCGATTCACAGATACGCAGTATTTT.

V usage is TRBV27 and J usage is TRBJ2-7; weak D call: TRBD2 (6 bases). The CDR3 runs to 16 residues. Trimming removed 5 bases at V and 0 bases at J, with 17 bases between. CDR1 and CDR2 (germline): MNHEY, SMNVEV (reference sequence). The CDR3 DNA reads as TGTGCCAGCAGTCCCATTAGCGGAAGGATCTCCTACGAGCAGTACTTC. It translates to CASSPISGRISYEQYF.

The J gene is TRBJ2-1, the V gene TRBV5-4; 10 nucleotides line up with TRBD2. There are 17 residues in the CDR3. Trimming at V came to 3 bases and at J to 7 bases, leaving 13 bases not matched to a gene. Germline CDR1 and CDR2: SGHNT and YYREEE (reference sequence). CDR3 protein: CASSSYMGLAWGNEQFF. The CDR3, as DNA: TGTGCCAGCAGCTCATATATGGGACTAGCGTGGGGGAATGAGCAGTTCTTC. Full variable domain (remainder filled in from reference TRBV5-4 and TRBJ2-1): ETGVTQSPTHLIKTRGQQVTLRCSSQSGHNTVSWYQQALGQGPQFIFQYYREEENGRGNFPPRFSGLQFPNYSSELNVNALELDDSALYLCASSSYMGLAWGNEQFFGPGTRLTVL.

This clone was seen only a few times. The rearrangement joins TRBV30 to TRBJ2-1; TRBD2 might be the D (6 bases). Germline assignment: CDR1 GTSNPN and CDR2 SVGIG (reference sequence). This CDR3 has 13 residues. With 4 bases removed from V and 5 bases from J, the gap between germline ends came to 12 bases. The CDR3 reads CAWKGGYNNEQFF. The CDR3 coding sequence is TGTGCCTGGAAAGGAGGGTATAACAATGAGCAGTTCTTC.